This T cell receptor beta chain was found in a study of blood T cell repertoires in COVID-19. As for the study in general: Sources were T cells, B-cell-depleted T cells, or PBMCs; the material itself was cDNA or gDNA.

Participants had their cohort set by participant-reported clinical history. Per the original methods: Amplifying reference gene primers gave estimates of nucleated cell counts. Method: immunoSEQ multiplex PCR; TCRdb's copy keeps in-frame clones and lacks some. That table gives V, J and clone size, and the DNA gave D and trimming. The sample contains about 270,000 clones, 70% to 90% of which appear only once. V was cut by 4 bases and J by 4 bases, with 13 bases left in between. CDR1 is LGHDT, CDR2 YNNKEL, per germline (reference sequence). CDR3 length: 14 amino acids. The source of this sequence is a woman in her forties or fifties with acute COVID-19. Sequencing was carried out using PBMCs or T cells enriched from blood (not recorded which). The chain links TRBV3-1 (or the pseudogene TRBV3-2) to TRBJ1-2; D not resolved. CDR3 loop: CASSLAGEGYGYTF. Written as DNA, the CDR3 is TGTGCCAGCAGCCTGGCCGGGGAGGGCTATGGCTACACCTTC.